A single sample is the source of the 6 T cell receptor beta chains below, sequenced in a study of blood T cell repertoires in COVID-19. Only in-frame clones appear in the TCRdb table, and some are missing; sequencing was by immunoSEQ multiplex PCR. The sample holds over 120,000 clones; approximately 86% are singletons and the top ten take 1.8%. What was sequenced was peripheral blood. The receptor set was obtained from a man between 65 and 85 years old with acute or convalescent COVID-19.

This chain connects TRBV2 to TRBJ2-2, with D possibly TRBD1 on 5 matching bases. Trimming took 6 bases from V and 4 from J, leaving 9 bases between them. The CDR3 has 13 residues. Per the germline V gene, CDR1 is SNHLY and CDR2 is FYNNEI. CDR3 loop: CASRGRSTGELFF. CDR3 nucleotides: TGTGCCAGCAGGGGGCGTTCCACCGGGGAGCTGTTTTTT. The variable domain in full, completed from reference TRBV2 and TRBJ2-2, reads EPEVTQTPSHQVTQMGQEVILRCVPISNHLYFYWYRQILGQKVEFLVSFYNNEISEKSEIFDDQFSVERPDGSNFTLKIRSTKLEDSAMYFCASRGRSTGELFFGEGSRLTVL.

V is TRBV9 and J is TRBJ2-3; TRBD2 is a possible D gene (6 bases). The CDR3 has 14 amino acids. In germline, CDR1 is SGDLS, CDR2 YYNGEE. Trimming took off 3 bases at V and 2 bases at J, with 10 bases between the two ends. In DNA, the CDR3 is TGTGCCAGCAGCGCGGGAGATCCCACAGATACGCAGTATTTT. This encodes CASSAGDPTDTQYF.

The rearrangement joins TRBV28 to TRBJ2-2, with a weak D call TRBD2 (5 bases). Germline lookup yields CDR1 MDHEN and CDR2 SYDVKM. The CDR3 is 16 amino acids. Trimming stripped 4 bases from V and 3 bases from J, with 15 bases between. The CDR3 coding sequence is TGTGCCAGCAGTTACCCTTATAAGGAGGACACCGGGGAGCTGTTTTTT. Translated: CASSYPYKEDTGELFF.

The chain has TRBV7-3 and TRBJ1-1; D unclear. CDR1 SGHTA and CDR2 FQGTGA come from the germline V gene. Trimming removed 3 bases at V and 2 bases at J, with 7 bases between. This CDR3 spans 13 amino acids. CDR3 in DNA: TGTGCCAGCAGCTTTCAGACAAACACTGAAGCTTTCTTT. Encoded protein: CASSFQTNTEAFF.

The sample holds one count of this clone. V gene TRBV12-3 or TRBV12-4 combines with J gene TRBJ2-7; possibly TRBD1 for D (6 bases). The CDR3 contains 11 residues. V was cut by 10 bases and J by 6 bases, with 13 bases left in between. This CDR3 is CATATGTEQYF. In DNA, the CDR3 is TGTGCCACCGCGACAGGAACCGAGCAGTACTTC.

The chain carries TRBV28 and TRBJ2-7, with D possibly TRBD1 on 6 matching bases. CDR3 length equals 14 residues. Germline loops: CDR1 MDHEN, CDR2 SYDVKM. V was trimmed by 2 bases and J by 0 bases, leaving 8 bases between them. CDR3 protein: CASSLQGNSYEQYF. The CDR3 DNA reads TGTGCCAGCAGTTTACAGGGGAACTCCTACGAGCAGTACTTC.